These 19 T cell receptor beta chains were all obtained from the same sample, sequenced in a study of regulatory T cells in long-lasting Graves disease. Regarding time point: persistent/refractory GD, antithyroid drugs over 5 years with positive TRAb. From RNA extracted from PBMCs, the TCR library was made. Libraries of TCR beta came from iRepertoire HTBI primers plus Arm-PCR of CDR3 regions. Each CDR3 protein gets one entry after TCRdb re-called the multiplex PCR reads with MiXCR. The sample shows a few hundred thousand distinct CDR3 sequences, 23% of them seen only once. The material was peripheral blood mononuclear cells (PBMCs), obtained when the disease was refractory, from a patient treated with antithyroid drugs. These receptors all stem from a female donor with Graves disease.

Worth noting for this clonotype: A much larger clone is a single base away; this may be a read error. V and J are TRBV20-1 and TRBJ2-1; D ambiguous. Germline CDR1 and CDR2: DFQATT and SNEGSKA (reference sequence). The CDR3 extends over 12 amino acids. With 3 bases removed from V and 3 bases from J, the gap between germline ends came to 6 bases. CDR3 in amino acids: CSASEFYNEQFF. The DNA of the CDR3 is TGCAGTGCTAGTGAATTCTACAATGAGCAGTTCTTC.

V gene TRBV29-1 combines with J gene TRBJ2-5; TRBD1 agrees at 11 bases. Per germline, CDR1 SQVTM and CDR2 ANQGSEA. The ends lost 5 bases at V and 5 bases at J; junction bases unmatched: 7. This CDR3 region has 14 residues. This CDR3 reads CSVWDRGNRETQYF. The CDR3 nucleotides read TGCAGCGTTTGGGACAGGGGGAATCGGGAGACCCAGTACTTC. Combining the CDR3 with reference TRBV29-1 and TRBJ2-5 gives the whole variable domain SAVISQKPSRDICQRGTSLTIQCQVDSQVTMMFWYRQQPGQSLTLIATANQGSEATYESGFVIDKFPISRPNLTFSTLTVSNMSPEDSSIYLCSVWDRGNRETQYFGPGTRLLVL.

This clonotype was detected ten times or more. The DNA for the CDR3 is TGTGCCAGCTCACCGACCATCCAAGAGACCCAGTACTTC. Translated: CASSPTIQETQYF. This chain connects TRBV18 to TRBJ2-5; D is uncertain. Germline CDR1 is KGHSH and CDR2 is LQKENI. Trimming took 3 bases from V and 1 from J, leaving 6 bases between them. The CDR3 totals 13 residues.

V is TRBV10-3 and J is TRBJ2-5; D gene uncertain. Germline loops: CDR1 ENHRY, CDR2 SYGVKD. The CDR3 has 13 amino acids. V gave up 0 bases and J gave up 5 bases, with 7 bases separating them. CDR3 nucleotides: TGTGCCATCAGTGAGTCGGCTATGGAGACCCAGTACTTC. As protein: CAISESAMETQYF.

V gene TRBV7-2 combines with J gene TRBJ2-3; D is perhaps TRBD2 (6 bases). Germline V gene data show CDR1 as SGHTA and CDR2 as FQGNSA. Trimming took 1 base from V and 0 from J, leaving 11 bases between them. The CDR3 has 16 amino acids. CDR3 residues: CASSLGVAESTDTQYF. DNA for the CDR3: TGTGCCAGCAGCTTAGGAGTAGCGGAAAGCACAGATACGCAGTATTTT. Drawing the rest from reference TRBV7-2 and TRBJ2-3, the complete variable domain is GAGVSQSPSNKVTEKGKDVELRCDPISGHTALYWYRQSLGQGLEFLIYFQGNSAPDKSGLPSDRFSAERTGGSVSTLTIQRTQQEDSAVYLCASSLGVAESTDTQYFGPGTRLTVL.

The sample holds a few counts of this clonotype. The V gene is TRBV19, the J gene TRBJ2-7; 9 bases are a match to TRBD2. Germline values: CDR1 LNHDA, CDR2 SQIVND (reference sequence). With 6 bases clipped from V and 2 bases from J, the junction kept 8 bases outside the gene matches. The CDR3 consists of 15 residues. This CDR3 reads CASSQTAGGTYEQYF. In DNA form, the CDR3 reads TGTGCCAGTAGCCAAACAGCGGGAGGAACCTACGAGCAGTACTTC.

This clonotype was counted a few times. The gene calls are TRBV6-1 and TRBJ1-4; D is uncertain. Germline V CDR1 and CDR2: MNHNS, SASEGT. This CDR3 has 14 residues. Trimming left V 2 bases short and J 8 bases short, with 12 bases between. CDR3 sequence reads: CASSENYSTEKLFF. Written as DNA, the CDR3 is TGTGCCAGCAGTGAAAACTACTCGACCGAAAAACTGTTTTTT.

This clonotype was found a few times. This rearrangement joins TRBV6-4 to TRBJ2-2, with D perhaps TRBD2 (5 bases). V was shortened by 5 bases and J by 1 base, with 11 bases between the two germline ends. Germline assignment: CDR1 MRHNA and CDR2 SNTAGT. The CDR3 consists of 15 residues. CDR3 amino acids: CASSPTSENTGELFF. CDR3 DNA: TGTGCCAGCAGTCCTACTAGTGAGAACACCGGGGAGCTGTTTTTT.

The chain employs TRBV25-1 and TRBJ2-5, with D possibly being TRBD2 (6 bases). Germline CDR1 reads MGHDK; CDR2 reads SYGVNS. The CDR3 sequence is 12 residues long. Trimming stripped 7 bases from V and 5 bases from J, with 11 bases between. The CDR3 protein is CASMGGRETQYF. DNA of the CDR3: TGTGCCAGCATGGGGGGAAGGGAGACCCAGTACTTC.

This clonotype was counted between two and nine times. The gene calls are TRBV10-3 and TRBJ1-1; D ambiguous. The germline CDR1 and CDR2 sequences are ENHRY and SYGVKD. The CDR3 runs to 15 residues. Trimming cost V 4 bases and J 3 bases, with 15 bases left between them. CDR3 bases: TGTGCCATCAGTGCCCGGGTAGGTTCGGACACTGAAGCTTTCTTT. Protein product: CAISARVGSDTEAFF.

This clonotype was counted at least ten times. V gene TRBV6-2 or TRBV6-3 combines with J gene TRBJ1-1; D is undetermined. V was shortened by 6 bases and J by 4 bases, with 12 bases between the two germline ends. Germline lookup yields CDR1 MNHEY and CDR2 SVGEGT. This CDR3 is 13 amino acids long. The CDR3: CASSSDRGTEAFF. The CDR3 bases are TGTGCCAGCAGCTCGGACCGGGGCACTGAAGCTTTCTTT.

V usage is TRBV20-1 and J usage is TRBJ2-5; TRBD1 is a possible D gene (6 bases). This CDR3 is 14 amino acids long. Germline CDR1 reads DFQATT; CDR2 reads SNEGSKA (reference sequence). V was clipped by 7 bases and J by 5 bases, with 20 bases between them. The CDR3 is CSVRKGQGGETQYF. CDR3 bases: TGCAGTGTCAGAAAGGGACAAGGCGGGGAGACCCAGTACTTC.

In its sample, this clonotype was seen a few times. This chain links TRBV10-3 with TRBJ2-3; maybe TRBD1 (6 bases). The CDR3 loop spans 16 amino acids. Trimming shortened V by 4 bases and J by 4 bases, and 18 bases separated the two germline ends. Germline CDR1 and CDR2: ENHRY and SYGVKD. CDR3 sequence: CAISGGQHRTSDTQYF. In nucleotides, the CDR3 is TGTGCCATCAGTGGAGGACAGCACAGAACATCAGATACGCAGTATTTT.

This clonotype was seen only a few times. The chain is built from TRBV20-1 and TRBJ2-7; D remains ambiguous. Deletions cut 4 bases from V and 6 bases from J, with 7 bases between. The CDR3 has 10 residues. CDR1 DFQATT and CDR2 SNEGSKA come from the germline V gene (reference sequence). CDR3 DNA sequence: TGCAGTGCTATAAAAGTCGAGCAGTACTTC. Its protein is CSAIKVEQYF.

This clonotype was seen a few times. The chain carries TRBV3-1 and TRBJ2-5; D is unclear. V shed 3 bases and J shed 4 bases, with 6 bases lying between them. Germline V CDR1 and CDR2: LGHDT, YNNKEL (reference sequence). The CDR3 has 12 residues. Here the CDR3 DNA reads TGTGCCAGCAGCCACAGATCAGAGACCCAGTACTTC. Residues: CASSHRSETQYF.

This clonotype turned up a few times. This chain connects TRBV7-9 to TRBJ2-7; unclear D gene. CDR1 and CDR2 (germline): SEHNR, FQNEAQ (reference sequence). This CDR3 spans 14 amino acids. The V and J ends lost 5 bases and 0 bases respectively, with 11 bases between them. The DNA for the CDR3 is TGTGCCAGCAGCGATCTAATGTACTCCTACGAGCAGTACTTC. It encodes CASSDLMYSYEQYF.

The V and J genes are TRBV20-1 and TRBJ1-1; D remains unclear. In germline, CDR1 is DFQATT, CDR2 SNEGSKA (reference sequence). The CDR3 consists of 11 residues. The germline V and J ends were trimmed by 4 bases and 1 base, with 4 bases remaining between them. The CDR3 loop is CSANGNTEAFF. The CDR3 DNA reads as TGCAGTGCTAACGGGAACACTGAAGCTTTCTTT.

In this sample, this clonotype turned up many times. CDR3 nucleotides: TGTGCCAGCAGCTCGACAGGGATACAATCAACGAACACCGGGGAGCTGTTTTTT. Translating gives CASSSTGIQSTNTGELFF. This rearrangement joins TRBV7-2 to TRBJ2-2, with 7 bases lining up with TRBD1. Trimming removed 4 bases from V and 0 bases from J; junction bases left unmatched: 11. The germline V gene encodes CDR1 SGHTA and CDR2 FQGNSA. This CDR3 contains 18 residues.

This clonotype has a single count. J is TRBJ2-5 and V is TRBV7-9; weak D call: TRBD1 (5 bases). The CDR3 spans 15 residues. Deletions cut 3 bases from V and 5 bases from J, with 16 bases between. Germline assignment: CDR1 SEHNR and CDR2 FQNEAQ (reference sequence). The CDR3 bases are TGTGCCAGCAGCTTTAATTGGGGCGGTGGGGAGACCCAGTACTTC. Its protein is CASSFNWGGGETQYF.